This TCR beta chain was found in a study of blood T cell repertoires in COVID-19. Study background: PBMCs, B-cell-depleted T cells, or T cells were the source of the cDNA or gDNA that made up the material.

Under the authors' procedure: Amplification from reference gene primers served as the basis for estimated nucleated cell counts. The protocol was immunoSEQ multiplex PCR, while the TCRdb copy is restricted to in-frame clones and leaves out a portion. The V and J calls and the clone size are those of that table, but D and trimming were determined from the DNA. The sample lists about 500,000 clones, roughly 90% occurring once. The CDR3 is made up of 15 amino acids. Per the germline V gene, CDR1 is LGHDT and CDR2 is YNNKEL (reference sequence). V lost 5 bases to trimming and J lost 0 bases; unmatched junction nucleotides: 5. Participants were placed into cohorts based on the clinical history they reported. The recovered donors of Cohort 3 showed two negative PCRs, clearance, or symptom resolution.

The V call is TRBV3-1 (or the pseudogene TRBV3-2), the J call TRBJ2-5; 8 positions match TRBD2. This TCR was recovered from a woman between 18 and 29 years old who had recovered from COVID-19. Sequenced material: PBMCs or T cells enriched from blood (not recorded which). The CDR3 DNA follows: TGTGCCAGCAGCGGTAGCGGGGCTTACCAAGAGACCCAGTACTTC. Translation gives CASSGSGAYQETQYF.